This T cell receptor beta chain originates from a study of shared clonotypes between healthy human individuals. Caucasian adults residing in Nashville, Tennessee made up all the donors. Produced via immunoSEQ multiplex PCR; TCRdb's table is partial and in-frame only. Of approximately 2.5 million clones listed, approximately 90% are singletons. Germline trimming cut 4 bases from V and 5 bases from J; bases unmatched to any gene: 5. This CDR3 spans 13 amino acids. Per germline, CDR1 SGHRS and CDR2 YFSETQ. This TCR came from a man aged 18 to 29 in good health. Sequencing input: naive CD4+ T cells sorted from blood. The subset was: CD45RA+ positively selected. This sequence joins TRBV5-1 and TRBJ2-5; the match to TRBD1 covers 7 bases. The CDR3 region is CASSTTGAETQYF. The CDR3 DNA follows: TGCGCCAGCAGCACCACAGGGGCCGAGACCCAGTACTTC.